This T cell receptor (beta chain) was recovered during a study of Graves' ophthalmopathy and Graves' hyperthyroidism. General study findings and limits: Built on 13 signatures, a model told ophthalmopathy apart from stable hyperthyroidism with about 91% sensitivity and less than 82% specificity.

Transcripts of RNA were the source for amplifying TCR beta CDR3 regions. In the first round, RT-PCR was carried out with HTBI primers, and a multiplex PCR formed the second round. One entry per CDR3 protein, called by TCRdb with MiXCR from the multiplex PCR reads. Of over a million distinct CDR3 sequences detected, 35% to 45% appear once; the ten largest clones hold 11%. The CDR3 is 15 amino acids. V shed 1 base and J 5 bases; nucleotides not matched to a gene: 10. Germline V lookup: CDR1 DFQATT, CDR2 SNEGSKA (reference sequence). Points on this clonotype: The antigen is unknown.

The TCR was taken from an adult man with Graves' hyperthyroidism. The sample consisted of peripheral blood or thyroid tissue (not recorded which). The chain couples TRBV20-1 to TRBJ1-1; 7 bases are shared with TRBD1. CDR3 nucleotide sequence: TGCAGTGCTAGAGGTGTTCAGGGGGGGAATACTGAAGCTTTCTTT. Translation: CSARGVQGGNTEAFF.